What follows describes a single T cell receptor (beta chain). This clone was found a few times. What this receptor recognizes is not known. No much larger clone is present one base from it, and per-base qualities are unavailable. The immunoSEQ assay was used to sequence the CDR3 region of the TCR beta chain. The original methods were these. T-cell fraction, clonal dominance and maximum TCR clone frequency were calculated for each specimen. TCRdb stores this immuneACCESS table with in-frame sequences only. Part of the clones is absent; in the studies checked, under half of the shortfall reflects unresolved V genes, and no reason is known for the rest. V and J calls and clone size follow that table, whereas D and trimming were derived from the DNA. The sample profile shows over 10,000 clones; 60% to 70% of them were found once. Jointly, the top ten make up 7% to 9.5% of the sample. The sample originates from a study of T cell repertoires in urothelial bladder cancer (dated by TCRdb to about 2019). Study-wide context: Of the roughly twelve resected lesions, three were clinically staged as cT0, three as cTa, three as cT1 and three as cT2 or greater. In the study, clonality of the TCR repertoire in bladder tumors was compared against clonality in benign bladder inflammation. A total of some 11 patients who had bladder lesions and were undergoing transurethral resection were prospectively identified. A total of over 10 resected bladder lesions, made up of urothelial carcinoma (UC+) and benign (UC-) specimens, were studied.

Inclusive of the bounding cysteine and phenylalanine, the CDR3 is 14 residues long. The kept DNA is CDR3 alone, 42 bases in frame from the first base. The germline ends are 9 bases apart after V is trimmed by 6 bases and J by 3 bases. From the germline V gene, CDR1 is SGHTA and CDR2 is FQGNSA. Bladder lesion specimens were obtained at transurethral resection and were stored at -80C. From bladder specimens obtained at transurethral resection, DNA was extracted. Summary of the overall study and its limitations: Fewer T cells were found in urothelial carcinoma specimens than in benign specimens, with medians of roughly 5,600 and 26,000, respectively. Carcinoma specimens had a median tumor infiltrating lymphocyte percentage of roughly 2%, while benign specimens had a median of around 12%. In carcinoma specimens, up to 17% of infiltrating lymphocytes were accounted for by a single T-cell clone, compared with 2% to 2.5% in benign specimens.

In this chain, TRBV7-2 is recombined with TRBJ1-6, with no confidently assigned D gene. Sequencing used tumor-infiltrating cells from bladder cancer. This receptor was taken from a human donor with urothelial carcinoma. The CDR3 region: CASSPSFYNSPLHF. The nucleotide sequence reads as follows: TGTGCCAGCAGTCCCTCTTTCTATAATTCACCCCTCCACTTT.